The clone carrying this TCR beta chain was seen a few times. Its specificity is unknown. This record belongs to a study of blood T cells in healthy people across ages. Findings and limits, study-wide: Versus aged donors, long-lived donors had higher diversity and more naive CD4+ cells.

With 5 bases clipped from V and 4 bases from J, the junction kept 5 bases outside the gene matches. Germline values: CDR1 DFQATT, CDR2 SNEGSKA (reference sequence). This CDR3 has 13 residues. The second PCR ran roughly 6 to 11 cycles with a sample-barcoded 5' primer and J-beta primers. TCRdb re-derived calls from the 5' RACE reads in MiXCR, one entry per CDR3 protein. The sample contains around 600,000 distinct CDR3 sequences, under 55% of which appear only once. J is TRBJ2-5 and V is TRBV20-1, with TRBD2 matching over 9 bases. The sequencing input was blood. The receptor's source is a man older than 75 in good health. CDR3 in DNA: TGCAGTGCTGGGGGGACTAGCAGAGAGACCCAGTACTTC. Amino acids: CSAGGTSRETQYF.